This passage covers 31 T cell receptor beta chains from one sample sequenced in a study of T cell responses to AZD1222 COVID-19 vaccine. Sequenced by immunoSEQ multiplex PCR; TCRdb stores in-frame clones only, minus some. Among about 110,000 clones listed, more than 90% were seen once. The source was peripheral blood, collected on day 0 of AZD1222 vaccination. The receptors derive from an adult in good health.

This chain links TRBV5-8 with TRBJ1-5, with D maybe TRBD1 (5 bases). The V and J ends lost 1 base and 1 base respectively, with 15 bases between them. This CDR3 comprises 17 residues. Germline V CDR1 and CDR2: SGHTS, YDEGEE. The CDR3 loop is CASSLRDAGSSNQPQHF. The CDR3 coding sequence is TGTGCCAGCAGCTTGAGGGACGCGGGTTCGAGCAATCAGCCCCAGCATTTT.

The chain is built from TRBV18 and TRBJ2-7, with D hard to call. Germline values: CDR1 KGHSH, CDR2 LQKENI. Trimming shortened V by 0 bases and J by 2 bases, and 11 bases separated the two germline ends. The length of the CDR3 is 15 residues. CDR3 nucleotides: TGTGCCAGCTCACCACCGAATTGCTGGCCCTACGAGCAGTACTTC. This sequence encodes CASSPPNCWPYEQYF.

This clone was seen a few times. The genes are TRBV5-8 and TRBJ2-1; D is possibly TRBD2 (6 bases). Germline V gene lookup returns CDR1 SGHTS and CDR2 YDEGEE. V dropped 10 bases and J dropped 0 bases, with 17 bases sitting between them. The length of the CDR3 is 15 residues. The CDR3 reads CALLRRGYSYNEQFF. CDR3 in DNA: TGTGCCCTCCTCCGGAGGGGATACTCCTACAATGAGCAGTTCTTC.

This clone appeared once. The chain is built from TRBV7-9 and TRBJ2-5; weak D call: TRBD1 (6 bases). Germline CDR1 is SEHNR and CDR2 is FQNEAQ (reference sequence). The CDR3 is made up of 14 amino acids. Deletions cut 2 bases from V and 4 bases from J, with 11 bases between. This CDR3 reads CASSLSRGVETQYF. Written as DNA, the CDR3 is TGTGCCAGCAGCTTAAGCAGGGGCGTAGAGACCCAGTACTTC. The full variable domain, its missing parts supplied by reference TRBV7-9 and TRBJ2-5, is DTGVSQNPRHKITKRGQNVTFRCDPISEHNRLYWYRQTLGQGPEFLTYFQNEAQLEKSRLLSDRFSAERPKGSFSTLEIQRTEQGDSAMYLCASSLSRGVETQYFGPGTRLLVL.

The chain carries TRBV5-1 and TRBJ2-7; possibly TRBD2 for D (7 bases). The CDR3 loop spans 15 amino acids. CDR1 is SGHRS and CDR2 is YFSETQ in the germline V gene. V gave up 1 base and J gave up 4 bases, with 15 bases separating them. The CDR3 region has the DNA TGCGCCAGCAGCTTGAGGGGGGGCCCCGGGTACGAGCAGTACTTC. This sequence encodes CASSLRGGPGYEQYF.

The chain combines TRBV24-1 with TRBJ1-1, with unresolved D. The CDR3 extends over 13 amino acids. In germline, CDR1 is KGHDR, CDR2 SFDVKD. Trimming removed 4 bases at V and 4 bases at J, with 9 bases between. CDR3 sequence: CATSEGKGTEAFF. In nucleotides, the CDR3 is TGTGCCACCAGTGAGGGGAAGGGCACTGAAGCTTTCTTT.

The chain employs TRBV3-1 (or the pseudogene TRBV3-2) and TRBJ1-6; the D is unclear. The ends were cut back, 0 bases at V and 9 bases at J, with 9 bases in the middle. The CDR3 runs to 14 residues. Germline CDR1 LGHDT, CDR2 YNNKEL (reference sequence). The CDR3 nucleotides read TGTGCCAGCAGCCAAGAACCCTGGGGTTCACCCCTCCACTTT. It is translated as CASSQEPWGSPLHF.

The genes are TRBV12-3 or TRBV12-4 and TRBJ2-7; TRBD1 is a possible D gene (6 bases). The CDR3 is 12 amino acids. V lost 6 bases to trimming and J lost 2 bases, with 8 bases between them. CDR3 protein: CASSRTAYEQYF. For the CDR3, the DNA is TGTGCCAGCAGCCGGACAGCCTACGAGCAGTACTTC.

The sample holds a few counts of this clone. The chain links TRBV24-1 to TRBJ2-2; 9 bases align to TRBD1. CDR1 is KGHDR, CDR2 SFDVKD, per germline. V dropped 4 bases and J dropped 5; count of bases not matched to a gene: 7. The CDR3 has 16 amino acids. CDR3 in DNA: TGTGCCACCAGTGACCCGGACAGGGGCAGGACCGGGGAGCTGTTTTTT. It encodes CATSDPDRGRTGELFF.

As DNA, the CDR3 is TGTGCCAGCAGTTACTCAGCGGGAGCCCCTCAGTTCTTC. Translated, it gives CASSYSAGAPQFF. V gene TRBV6-2 or TRBV6-3 combines with J gene TRBJ2-1; 8 positions match TRBD2. Germline V gene data show CDR1 as MNHEY and CDR2 as SVGEGT. The CDR3 loop spans 13 amino acids. Trimming at V came to 0 bases and at J to 13 bases, leaving 5 bases not matched to a gene.

The rearrangement links TRBV28 to TRBJ1-1; D may be TRBD1 (6 bases). V gave up 7 bases and J gave up 0 bases, with 18 bases separating them. Per germline, CDR1 MDHEN and CDR2 SYDVKM. The CDR3 is 16 residues long. Here the CDR3 DNA reads TGTGCCAGCACCCCTGGGGGGGCGACCTTGAACACTGAAGCTTTCTTT. Translated, it gives CASTPGGATLNTEAFF.

The chain recombines TRBV9 with TRBJ2-1; a weak D match, TRBD2 (5 bases). This CDR3 has 14 residues. Trimming removed 0 bases from V and 4 bases from J, with 8 bases in between. CDR1 is SGDLS and CDR2 is YYNGEE in the germline V gene. The CDR3 DNA reads as TGTGCCAGCAGCGTAGGTGGCGGGTACAATGAGCAGTTCTTC. Protein: CASSVGGGYNEQFF. Full variable domain (missing parts from reference TRBV9 and TRBJ2-1): DSGVTQTPKHLITATGQRVTLRCSPRSGDLSVYWYQQSLDQGLQFLIQYYNGEERAKGNILERFSAQQFPDLHSELNLSSLELGDSALYFCASSVGGGYNEQFFGPGTRLTVL.

This clone was counted a single time. The chain joins TRBV11-3 to TRBJ2-1; 8 bases line up with TRBD1. The J segment lost 4 bases and the V segment lost 5 bases, leaving 1 base of the junction unmatched. The CDR3 covers 13 residues. Germline-derived CDR1 and CDR2 are SGHNT and YENEEA. The CDR3 reads CASSRQGYNEQFF. The CDR3 coding sequence is TGTGCCAGCAGCCGACAGGGGTACAATGAGCAGTTCTTC.

This clone occurred once. The rearrangement joins TRBV30 to TRBJ1-3; weak D call: TRBD1 (6 bases). This CDR3 spans 14 amino acids. Germline-derived CDR1 and CDR2 are GTSNPN and SVGIG (reference sequence). V lost 3 bases to trimming and J lost 1 base, with 10 bases between them. CDR3 in amino acids: CAWSAGHSGNTIYF. The CDR3 bases are TGTGCCTGGAGCGCGGGACATTCTGGAAACACCATATATTTT.

The J gene is TRBJ1-2, the V gene TRBV28, with 9 bases identical to TRBD1. Germline CDR1 is MDHEN and CDR2 is SYDVKM. The CDR3 consists of 14 residues. The V and J ends lost 6 bases and 8 bases, in that order; junction bases with no gene match: 10. The CDR3 is CASRPATGGRGYTF. The DNA for the CDR3 is TGTGCCAGCAGACCAGCGACAGGGGGGCGGGGCTACACCTTC.

This chain links TRBV28 with TRBJ1-5, with D hard to call. The V gene's germline CDR1 is MDHEN and CDR2 SYDVKM. The CDR3 contains 16 residues. The V end was cut by 2 bases, the J end by 0 bases, with 11 bases between. The CDR3 nucleotides are TGTGCCAGCAGTTTAGCGGGCGGGTATAGCAATCAGCCCCAGCATTTT. This gives the protein CASSLAGGYSNQPQHF.

The rearrangement links TRBV30 to TRBJ1-6; D gene ambiguous. Germline CDR1 reads GTSNPN; CDR2 reads SVGIG (reference sequence). V lost 3 bases and J lost 10, with 19 bases in between. The length of the CDR3 is 15 residues. The CDR3 DNA follows: TGTGCCTGGAGAAATAGGCAGTCTGTCATGTCACCCCTCCACTTT. It translates to CAWRNRQSVMSPLHF.

This sequence joins TRBV6-2 or TRBV6-3 and TRBJ2-3; TRBD1 agrees at 11 bases. This CDR3 region has 15 residues. V was pared by 5 bases and J by 2 bases, with 3 bases of the junction left unmatched. Germline V lookup: CDR1 MNHEY, CDR2 SVGEGT. CDR3 coding DNA: TGTGCCAGCAGTAGGACAGGGGGCCTCACAGATACGCAGTATTTT. Translating gives CASSRTGGLTDTQYF.

The chain carries TRBV2 and TRBJ1-5; D is perhaps TRBD1 (5 bases). The V end was cut by 7 bases, the J end by 7 bases, with 11 bases between. CDR3 length equals 12 residues. Per germline, CDR1 SNHLY and CDR2 FYNNEI. For the CDR3, the DNA is TGTGCCAGCACTCAGGGTGACCAGCCCCAGCATTTT. Its translation: CASTQGDQPQHF.

This clone showed up just a few times. The J gene is TRBJ1-4, the V gene TRBV11-3, with a weak D call TRBD1 (6 bases). CDR1 and CDR2 from the germline V gene are SGHNT and YENEEA. V lost 3 bases and J 4 bases, leaving 15 bases between the germline ends. The CDR3 consists of 16 residues. The CDR3 coding sequence is TGTGCCAGCAGCTTGGGGGGCGCGGGCCTTAATGAAAAACTGTTTTTT. It yields the protein CASSLGGAGLNEKLFF.

Regarding this clone: The same CDR3 can be traced to other DNA sequences in this sample. The rearrangement uses TRBV7-2 and TRBJ1-2; D perhaps matches TRBD1 (6 bases). Germline V gene lookup returns CDR1 SGHTA and CDR2 FQGNSA. CDR3 length equals 13 residues. Trimming stripped 2 bases from V and 3 bases from J, with 7 bases between. The CDR3 reads CASSLNRDYGYTF. CDR3 in DNA: TGTGCCAGCAGCTTAAACAGGGACTATGGCTACACCTTC. The full variable domain, rest sourced from reference TRBV7-2 and TRBJ1-2, is GAGVSQSPSNKVTEKGKDVELRCDPISGHTALYWYRQSLGQGLEFLIYFQGNSAPDKSGLPSDRFSAERTGGSVSTLTIQRTQQEDSAVYLCASSLNRDYGYTFGSGTRLTVV.

J is TRBJ2-3 and V is TRBV20-1, with D possibly being TRBD2 (6 bases). The germline gives CDR1 DFQATT, CDR2 SNEGSKA (reference sequence). There are 10 residues in the CDR3. The CDR3 spells CRGGTDTQYF. The DNA of the CDR3 is TGCAGGGGGGGAACAGATACGCAGTATTTT.

CDR3 protein: CASSPGGMSNQPQHF. The DNA of the CDR3 is TGTGCCAGCAGCCCCGGGGGAATGAGCAATCAGCCCCAGCATTTT. The chain couples TRBV7-8 to TRBJ1-5, with D possibly being TRBD1 (5 bases). CDR3 size: 15 residues. CDR1 and CDR2 (germline): SGHVS, FQNEAQ. Trimming left V 5 bases short and J 1 base short, with 12 bases between.

This clone came up once. The chain is built from TRBV4-3 and TRBJ2-5, with TRBD2 as a possible D gene (5 bases). The V gene's germline CDR1 is LGHNA and CDR2 YSLEER. The germline V and J ends were trimmed by 4 bases and 2 bases, with 17 bases remaining between them. This CDR3 is 16 amino acids long. For the CDR3, the DNA is TGCGCCAGCAGCCCTGGGCATAGCGCCCGTCAAGAGACCCAGTACTTC. Translated, it gives CASSPGHSARQETQYF.

The chain links TRBV4-3 to TRBJ1-2; 9 bases align to TRBD1. Germline lookup yields CDR1 LGHNA and CDR2 YSLEER. This CDR3 region has 15 residues. V was pared by 1 base and J by 4 bases, with 4 bases of the junction left unmatched. The CDR3 DNA sequence: TGCGCCAGCAGCCAAGCGGGACAGGGATTCTATGGCTACACCTTC. Amino acids: CASSQAGQGFYGYTF.

The rearrangement links TRBV5-1 to TRBJ2-3; no definite D call. Trimming pared 0 bases from V and 4 bases from J, leaving 9 bases between. The germline V gene has CDR1 SGHRS and CDR2 YFSETQ. This CDR3 contains 14 residues. CDR3 sequence: CASSLERLADTQYF. CDR3 sequence (DNA): TGCGCCAGCAGCTTGGAACGACTGGCAGATACGCAGTATTTT.

V usage is TRBV6-2 or TRBV6-3 and J usage is TRBJ2-7; 10 bases match TRBD2. Trimming took 5 bases from V and 7 from J; bases not matched to a gene: 5. This CDR3 contains 13 residues. The V gene's germline CDR1 is MNHEY and CDR2 SVGEGT. This chain's CDR3 is CASSPGLAVEQYF. The CDR3 bases are TGTGCCAGCAGTCCCGGACTAGCGGTAGAGCAGTACTTC.

The chain uses TRBV5-4 and TRBJ2-2, with 7 bases identical to TRBD1. The CDR3 consists of 15 residues. V lost 2 bases, J lost 1 base, and 2 bases stayed unmatched. Germline-derived CDR1 and CDR2 are SGHNT and YYREEE (reference sequence). CDR3 protein: CASSFRQGNTGELFF. The DNA for the CDR3 is TGTGCCAGCAGCTTCCGACAGGGGAACACCGGGGAGCTGTTTTTT.

The chain has TRBV15 and TRBJ2-3; tentatively, D is TRBD1 (5 bases). There are 16 residues in the CDR3. Per germline, CDR1 LNHNV and CDR2 YYDKDF (reference sequence). Trimming took 1 base from V and 2 from J, leaving 13 bases between them. This chain's CDR3 is CATSRVIAGPTDTQYF. In DNA, the CDR3 is TGTGCCACCAGCAGAGTAATAGCAGGGCCCACAGATACGCAGTATTTT.

The chain couples TRBV6-5 to TRBJ2-2, with D tentatively TRBD2 (5 bases). Germline CDR1 is MNHEY and CDR2 is SVGAGI. The CDR3 has 13 amino acids. Deletions cut 6 bases from V and 5 bases from J, with 10 bases between. The CDR3 here is CASRVGGTGELFF. CDR3 DNA: TGTGCCAGCAGAGTTGGAGGAACCGGGGAGCTGTTTTTT.

This chain uses TRBV6-5 with TRBJ2-7; D is uncertain. Germline values: CDR1 MNHEY, CDR2 SVGAGI. The CDR3 consists of 10 residues. V dropped 8 bases and J dropped 2 bases, with 4 bases sitting between them. Written as DNA, the CDR3 is TGTGCCAGCGGCGCCTACGAGCAGTACTTC. It translates to CASGAYEQYF.